This TCR beta chain was observed in a study of cytomegalovirus exposure and HLA in healthy donors. On this clone itself: Antigen unknown.

Broader study findings: As confirmed in vitro, a few CMV-associated chains were specific for CMV antigens.

Donors came from a validation cohort of over 100 subjects, distinct from the first 666-subject cohort. The CDR3 loop spans 17 amino acids. V was pared by 2 bases and J by 2 bases, with 4 bases of the junction left unmatched. Germline CDR1 is LNHDA and CDR2 is SQIVND (reference sequence). Assay: immunoSEQ multiplex PCR; the TCRdb copy retains only in-frame clones and omits some. The sample includes more than 150,000 clones, more than 75% of them seen just once. The specimen was PBMCs. V gene TRBV19 combines with J gene TRBJ2-3; 13 nucleotides line up with TRBD2. The TCR sequence derives from a man aged 18 to 29 in good health and CMV-seropositive. The CDR3 reads CASSITGTSGNTDTQYF. The CDR3 nucleotides read TGTGCCAGTAGTATAACCGGGACTAGCGGGAACACAGATACGCAGTATTTT.